This T cell receptor (beta chain) came from a study of blood T cells in healthy people across ages. A second PCR of 7 to 11 cycles used a sample-barcoded 5' primer and a J-beta primer mix. TCRdb ran MiXCR on the 5' RACE reads and lists one entry per CDR3 protein. This sample has around 1,500,000 distinct CDR3 sequences, with 42% found just once. Collection of 8.5 to 10 milliliters of peripheral blood was performed for each donor. This clonotype was detected a few times. This CDR3 is built from 15 residues. CDR1 is SGHTA, CDR2 FQGNSA, per germline. V lost 1 base and J lost 3, with 13 bases in between. The sample was blood. This TCR was sampled from a woman between 18 and 29 years old in good health. The chain employs TRBV7-2 and TRBJ2-7; D possibly corresponds to TRBD1 (6 bases). CDR3 protein: CASSLGDTLNYEQYF. The CDR3 nucleotides read TGTGCCAGCAGCTTAGGGGACACCCTCAACTACGAGCAGTACTTC.